This T cell receptor (beta chain) was sequenced in a study of regulatory T cells in long-lasting Graves disease listed by TCRdb under 2021. Regarding the research as a whole: To count as having persistent Graves' disease, a patient had to have received antithyroid drug treatment for over 5 years with TSH receptor autoantibodies remaining persistently positive. This study used TCR sequencing and RNA sequencing of peripheral blood to compare persistent Graves' disease patients against newly diagnosed Graves' disease patients. The study took place in China and was registered as a clinical trial. A total of 35 or so samples were covered by TCR sequencing, comprising roughly 13 persistent and around 20 newly diagnosed Graves' disease patients. In the clinical cohort, patients with persistent Graves' disease had used antithyroid drugs for an average of about 10.3 years.

This clonotype has at least ten counts. Its antigen remains unidentified. The sample holds no much larger clone one base away, and base qualities are not on file. Including the terminal cysteine and phenylalanine, the CDR3 comprises 14 residues. Only CDR3 DNA is held: 42 bases, read in frame from base 1. Here V drops 7 bases and J drops 5 bases, and the junction holds 6 bases not matched to any gene. Broader findings and caveats from the paper: The authors noted that the small sample size was a limitation that may lower accuracy. More public clonotypes were shared among persistent patients (around 3,000) than among newly diagnosed patients (roughly 1,000). Only the TCR beta chain was sequenced and analyzed. Peripheral blood alone was examined, since thyroid tissue, which constituted the primary lesion, could not be accessed. Persistent disease showed preferential use of TRBV28, TRBJ1-2 and TRBJ2-5, whereas newly diagnosed disease favored TRBV20-1 and TRBJ2-1. Lower TCR Shannon entropy and fewer highly expanded clones were observed in persistent Graves' disease patients than in newly diagnosed patients, which suggested clonal expansion.

The library came from multiplex PCR. Sequencing was performed on an Illumina HiSeq 4000. TCR beta libraries were built with iRepertoire HTBI primers and Arm-PCR amplification of CDR3 regions. PCR products were gel purified before sequencing. As for the authors' bioinformatics: A total of 60 to 80 TRBV and more than twelve TRBJ segments were identified across samples and were used for gene usage analysis of CDR3 amino acid clonotypes. COPE and FqMerger were used to merge the filtered high-quality paired reads into contigs. BLAST was used to align contigs to the IMGT TRBV, TRBD and TRBJ reference genes, and CDR3 was defined following IMGT. Clonotypes above 0.1% frequency were classified as highly expanded clones. Shannon entropy was used to measure repertoire diversity, and the Gini coefficient was used to measure V-J evenness. A clonotype was considered public if more than one individual shared it. TCRdb itself trimmed the public reads at Q25 with fastp, ran MiXCR and retained productive beta chains. One record per CDR3 amino acid sequence lists the most common genes and DNA. The V and J calls, along with clone size, are taken from TCRdb and not from the paper's own processing. The sample table lists 300,000 to 400,000 distinct CDR3 sequences, around 20% of them with a count of one. 29% of the sample is held by the ten biggest clonotypes.

The time point tag for this specimen amounts to: persistent/refractory GD, antithyroid drugs over 5 years with positive TRAb. For both TCR sequencing and RNA sequencing, RNA was extracted from PBMCs using TRIzol. The diagnosis of Graves' disease was made according to American Thyroid Association guidelines. Patients for the study were recruited at an endocrinology department in Xi'an, China. Each patient gave approximately 10 milliliters of peripheral blood, collected in an EDTA anticoagulant tube. Ficoll Paque Plus density gradient separation was used to isolate PBMCs, and no further T cell sorting was done. An Agilent 2100 Bioanalyzer and agarose gel were used to assess RNA quality, and a NanoDrop 2000 was used to measure RNA concentration.

The material sequenced was peripheral blood mononuclear cells (PBMCs), taken when the disease was refractory, from a patient treated with antithyroid drugs. The receptor's source is a female donor with Graves disease. The chain is made from TRBV12-3 or TRBV12-4 and TRBJ1-4, and TRBD1 aligns with 8 junction nucleotides. The DNA is TGTGCCAGCACCCTTACAGGGGGGAATGAAAAACTGTTTTTT. The resulting protein is CASTLTGGNEKLFF.